This is a list of T cell receptor beta chains from one sample in a study of cytomegalovirus exposure and HLA in healthy donors. Sequencing used immunoSEQ multiplex PCR; TCRdb keeps in-frame clones, though not all of them. Its listing shows over 80,000 clones. Sequenced input: PBMCs. The origin of the receptors is a girl aged 10 to 17 in good health and CMV-seropositive. CDR3s include the opening cysteine and the closing phenylalanine or tryptophan. Fields, in order: D gene, J gene, V gene, CDR3 protein, CDR3 DNA. D genes are given only for firm matches.

TRBD2,TRBJ2-1,TRBV18,CASSPRTSGGSSDNEQFF,TGTGCCAGCTCACCACGAACTAGCGGGGGAAGCTCCGACAATGAGCAGTTCTTC
TRBD1,TRBJ2-1,TRBV7-8,CASRNNRGVGEQFF,TGTGCCAGCAGGAACAACAGGGGGGTGGGAGAGCAGTTCTTC
TRBD1,TRBJ2-7,TRBV15,CATSRTGGYEQYF,TGTGCCACCAGCAGGACAGGGGGATACGAGCAGTACTTC
NA,TRBJ1-5,TRBV27,CASSFLSNQPQHF,TGTGCCAGCAGTTTTCTCAGCAATCAGCCCCAGCATTTT
TRBD1,TRBJ1-1,TRBV4-3,CASSQDRDTEAFF,TGCGCCAGCAGCCAGGACAGGGACACTGAAGCTTTCTTT
TRBD2,TRBJ2-3,TRBV7-2,CASRMRGGQDTQYF,TGTGCCAGCAGGATGCGGGGGGGCCAAGATACGCAGTATTTT
NA,TRBJ2-1,TRBV7-3,CASSSRWGDNEQFF,TGTGCCAGCAGCTCCCGATGGGGGGACAATGAGCAGTTCTTC
TRBD1,TRBJ2-1,TRBV11-2,CASSFTGTGVINEQFF,TGTGCCAGCAGCTTTACCGGGACAGGGGTGATCAATGAGCAGTTCTTC
NA,TRBJ1-3,TRBV30,CAWRLGNTIYF,TGTGCCTGGAGACTCGGAAACACCATATATTTT
TRBD1,TRBJ1-5,TRBV5-6,CASSCRNPGTGWNQPQHF,TGTGCCAGCAGCTGCCGGAACCCTGGGACAGGGTGGAATCAGCCCCAGCATTTT
NA,TRBJ1-2,TRBV6-5,CASGPHGPYGYTF,TGTGCCAGCGGCCCACATGGTCCCTATGGCTACACCTTC
TRBD1,TRBJ1-1,TRBV6-5,CASSHRDRVGEAFF,TGTGCCAGCAGCCACCGGGACAGGGTCGGTGAAGCTTTCTTT
NA,TRBJ2-5,TRBV9,CASSVQDSARETQYF,TGTGCCAGCAGCGTTCAGGACAGCGCCCGGGAGACCCAGTACTTC
NA,TRBJ2-4,TRBV28,CASSLQGTDIQYF,TGTGCCAGCAGTTTACAGGGGACGGACATTCAGTACTTC
TRBD1,TRBJ1-5,TRBV18,CASSPDRDQPQHF,TGTGCCAGCTCACCCGACAGGGATCAGCCCCAGCATTTT
TRBD1,TRBJ1-2,TRBV7-9,CASSVTGGDGYTF,TGTGCCAGCAGCGTGACAGGGGGCGATGGCTACACCTTC
TRBD2,TRBJ2-5,TRBV9,CASSVGEAGALQETQYF,TGTGCCAGCAGCGTAGGGGAAGCGGGGGCGCTACAAGAGACCCAGTACTTC
TRBD1,TRBJ1-1,TRBV4-3,CASSQDRQTGLNTEAFF,TGCGCCAGCAGCCAAGATCGACAGACAGGGTTGAACACTGAAGCTTTCTTT
TRBD1,TRBJ1-5,TRBV6-6,CASSYSGDRASEPQHF,TGTGCCAGCAGTTACTCTGGGGACAGGGCCTCTGAGCCCCAGCATTTT
NA,TRBJ2-5,TRBV9,CASSPSLGLDSAQYF,TGTGCCAGCAGCCCATCCCTAGGACTGGATTCGGCCCAGTACTTC
NA,TRBJ1-2,TRBV4-1,CASSQLTGGRENGYTF,TGCGCCAGCAGCCAATTGACCGGGGGGCGCGAAAATGGCTACACCTTC
NA,TRBJ2-5,TRBV27,CASSRTFRAVVETQYF,TGTGCCAGCAGCCGGACGTTTAGAGCGGTGGTGGAGACCCAGTACTTC
TRBD1,TRBJ1-1,TRBV6-1,CASVHRGYTEAFF,TGTGCCAGCGTACACAGGGGTTACACTGAAGCTTTCTTT
NA,TRBJ1-1,TRBV29-1,CSVEGGRSQGTEAFF,TGCAGCGTTGAAGGCGGCAGGTCGCAGGGCACTGAAGCTTTCTTT
NA,TRBJ2-5,TRBV5-8,CASSLDRETQYF,TGTGCCAGCAGCTTGGATCGGGAGACCCAGTACTTC
NA,TRBJ1-3,TRBV30,CAWSVRRGISFGNTIYF,TGTGCCTGGAGTGTACGCCGGGGAATCTCTTTTGGAAACACCATATATTTT
TRBD1,TRBJ1-3,TRBV6-1,CASSEAPWVFPKHRGVRGNTIYF,TGTGCCAGCAGTGAAGCTCCTTGGGTTTTTCCTAAGCACAGGGGGGTAAGGGGAAACACCATATATTTT
TRBD2,TRBJ2-3,TRBV29-1,CSATSADTQYF,TGCAGCGCTACTAGCGCTGATACGCAGTATTTT
TRBD1,TRBJ1-2,TRBV10-2,CASTSGTGVSYTF,TGCGCCAGCACCTCCGGGACAGGGGTTAGCTACACCTTC
TRBD2,TRBJ2-5,TRBV7-9,CASSPTSGGPQETQYF,TGTGCCAGCAGCCCGACTAGCGGGGGCCCCCAAGAGACCCAGTACTTC
NA,TRBJ1-4,TRBV29-1,CSVVSATNEKLFF,TGCAGCGTTGTGTCAGCAACTAATGAAAAACTGTTTTTT
NA,TRBJ1-2,TRBV7-9,CASSLGAGYGYTF,TGTGCCAGCAGCTTAGGGGCCGGCTATGGCTACACCTTC